Detailed here is one TCR beta chain. These data come from a study of cytomegalovirus exposure and HLA in healthy donors. Background on the study: A data release that came early held tens of millions of unique TCRs from HLA-typed donors. The study placed less than 90% of its approximately 360 genotyped donors in the Caucasian-associated ancestry cluster.

The PCR contained 60 Vbeta and 13 Jbeta primers. The protocol was immunoSEQ multiplex PCR, while the TCRdb copy is restricted to in-frame clones and leaves out a portion. There are approximately 280,000 clones in the sample; roughly 88% occur only once, and around 4.2% lies in the top ten. Per the germline V gene, CDR1 is SGHTA and CDR2 is FQGTGA. This CDR3 contains 15 residues. V lost 2 bases and J lost 8; bases outside the gene matches: 8. Material for sequencing was PBMCs. This TCR was sampled from a man aged 40-55 years in good health and CMV-seropositive. The chain uses TRBV7-3 and TRBJ2-1; 8 bases map to TRBD2. CDR3 coding DNA: TGTGCCAGCAGCTTATACTCCGGGAGGGCCGATGAGCAGTTCTTC. This translates into CASSLYSGRADEQFF.